This is a list of T cell receptor beta chains from one sample in a study of cytomegalovirus exposure and HLA in healthy donors. This table comes from immunoSEQ multiplex PCR, and its TCRdb copy is limited to in-frame clones, with some not included. The table lists about 150,000 clones, 70% to 90% of them singletons. Sequencing was carried out using PBMCs. The receptor source for this set is a woman aged 40-49 years in good health and CMV-seropositive. Both conserved end residues are part of each CDR3. The order of the fields is D gene, V gene, clone size, J gene, CDR3 length, CDR3 DNA, CDR3 protein. D genes are given only for firm matches. The size entry is marked missing in some rows and otherwise reads once, few, many or a size class.

D: .
V: TRBV28
size: .
J: TRBJ1-5
length: 12
DNA: TGTGCCAGCAATCAGGGGCCCCAGCCCCAGCATTTT
CDR3: CASNQGPQPQHF

D: .
V: TRBV29-1
size: .
J: TRBJ2-7
length: 13
DNA: TGCAGCGCTGCCTCAGGGGAAGCTTACGAGCAGTACTTC
CDR3: CSAASGEAYEQYF

D: .
V: TRBV7-8
size: .
J: TRBJ2-6
length: 19
DNA: TGTGCCAGCAGCACCCCCCGACAGGTACCATTCTCTGGGGCCAACGTCCTGACTTTC
CDR3: CASSTPRQVPFSGANVLTF

D: .
V: TRBV7-8
size: few
J: TRBJ1-1
length: 13
DNA: TGTGCCAGCAGCTTAACGGGGGGCACTGAAGCTTTCTTT
CDR3: CASSLTGGTEAFF

D: .
V: TRBV28
size: .
J: TRBJ1-4
length: 11
DNA: TGTGCCAGCAGTTCCACCGGAACAGGGTTTTTT
CDR3: CASSSTGTGFF

D: .
V: TRBV6-5
size: .
J: TRBJ2-3
length: 12
DNA: TGTGCCAGCAGGGCGACTACAGATACGCAGTATTTT
CDR3: CASRATTDTQYF

D: .
V: TRBV7-6
size: .
J: TRBJ2-7
length: 13
DNA: TGTGCCAGCAGTCTGGACAATGCCTACGAGCAGTACTTC
CDR3: CASSLDNAYEQYF

D: .
V: TRBV2
size: .
J: TRBJ2-4
length: 16
DNA: TGTGCCAGCAGCTTCGAGCTCCCCGGGGCCAAAAACATTCAGTACTTC
CDR3: CASSFELPGAKNIQYF

D: .
V: TRBV2
size: once
J: TRBJ2-4
length: 14
DNA: TGTGCCAGCTCCCGCCCAGGCATTTTAAACATTCAGTACTTC
CDR3: CASSRPGILNIQYF

D: .
V: TRBV5-4
size: .
J: TRBJ2-7
length: 13
DNA: TGTGCCAGCAGCCCCTATGGAGCCTACGAGCAGTACTTC
CDR3: CASSPYGAYEQYF

D: .
V: TRBV6-6
size: .
J: TRBJ2-1
length: 16
DNA: TGTGCCAGCACCCCGTTCAGGGGAGAGTCCTACAATGAGCAGTTCTTC
CDR3: CASTPFRGESYNEQFF

D: .
V: TRBV11-2
size: .
J: TRBJ2-7
length: 14
DNA: TGTGCCAGCAGCTTAGGGACTTTTTCCTACGAGCAGTACTTC
CDR3: CASSLGTFSYEQYF

D: .
V: TRBV11-2
size: .
J: TRBJ1-1
length: 14
DNA: TGTGCCAGCAGCTTAGCTCACTCCCCCCCTGAAGCTTTCTTT
CDR3: CASSLAHSPPEAFF

D: .
V: TRBV27
size: few
J: TRBJ2-2
length: 15
DNA: TGTGCCAGCAGTTTGAATACAAGGGGGTCCGGGGAGCTGTTTTTT
CDR3: CASSLNTRGSGELFF

D: TRBD1
V: TRBV7-9
size: .
J: TRBJ2-5
length: 15
DNA: TGTGCCAGCAGCAGGACAGGGGGGAGGCAAGAGACCCAGTACTTC
CDR3: CASSRTGGRQETQYF

D: TRBD2
V: TRBV5-1
size: .
J: TRBJ2-3
length: 16
DNA: TGCGCCAGCAGCTTGGAGGCGGGGGGATATGGAGATACGCAGTATTTT
CDR3: CASSLEAGGYGDTQYF

D: .
V: TRBV6-1
size: .
J: TRBJ1-1
length: 15
DNA: TGTGCCAGCAGTGACCCCGCGACAGGTGGAACTGAAGCTTTCTTT
CDR3: CASSDPATGGTEAFF

D: .
V: TRBV11-1
size: .
J: TRBJ2-7
length: 15
DNA: TGTGCCAGCAGCTTGGATCAGGTCGCGTCCTACGAGCAGTACTTC
CDR3: CASSLDQVASYEQYF

D: .
V: TRBV7-9
size: .
J: TRBJ2-3
length: 13
DNA: TGTGCCAGCAGCTTAGTTGAGACAGATACGCAGTATTTT
CDR3: CASSLVETDTQYF

D: .
V: TRBV2
size: .
J: TRBJ1-2
length: 12
DNA: TGTGCCAGCAGTCCCGGGGGGGATGGCTACACCTTC
CDR3: CASSPGGDGYTF

D: TRBD1
V: TRBV7-6
size: .
J: TRBJ1-1
length: 18
DNA: TGTGCCAGCAGCTTAGAACACCCCACCGGGACAGCGAACACTGAAGCTTTCTTT
CDR3: CASSLEHPTGTANTEAFF

D: TRBD2
V: TRBV10-2
size: .
J: TRBJ2-7
length: 13
DNA: TGCGCCAGCAGGTCCCTAGCGGGGTACGAGCAGTACTTC
CDR3: CASRSLAGYEQYF

D: TRBD2
V: TRBV29-1
size: .
J: TRBJ2-7
length: 14
DNA: TGCAGCGTGAAGGGACTGGCGGGGGCCTACGAGCAGTACTTC
CDR3: CSVKGLAGAYEQYF